The present T cell receptor beta chain was sequenced within a study of blood T cells in healthy people across ages. It was with a sample-barcoded 5' primer and a J-beta primer mix that a second PCR of roughly 6 to 12 cycles was run. One entry per CDR3 protein results from TCRdb running MiXCR on the 5' RACE reads. The sample carries 1 million to 1.2 million distinct CDR3 sequences, 35% to 40% recorded once. There were healthy Caucasian individuals from Russia, aged roughly 6 to 100, serving as donors. Trimming took 1 base from V and 2 from J; bases not matched to a gene: 3. Germline-derived CDR1 and CDR2 are LGHDT and YNNKEL (reference sequence). The CDR3 length is 15 residues.

The genes are TRBV3-1 and TRBJ2-3; 7 nucleotides agree with TRBD2. The sample consisted of blood. The clonotype comes from a man between 18 and 29 years old in good health. Here the CDR3 reads CASSQGAGNTDTQYF. The CDR3 bases are TGTGCCAGCAGCCAAGGAGCGGGGAACACAGATACGCAGTATTTT.